Following are 9 T cell receptor beta chains from one sample sequenced in a study of T cell clonotyping in hematopoietic cell transplantation. The protocol was immunoSEQ multiplex PCR, while the TCRdb copy is restricted to in-frame clones and leaves out a portion. Among 9,400 or so clones listed, roughly nine tenths were seen once. The sequenced sample was PBMCs, obtained 180 days after allogeneic stem cell transplant. The receptors were sampled from a human patient who had an allogeneic stem cell transplant, so the T cells may come from the graft donor. The donor label of this sample is uncertain. Some clones in this sample may be carry-over from other donors' samples.

The CDR3 loop is CASSVASQETQYF. CDR3 nucleotide sequence: TGTGCCAGCAGCGTAGCTTCCCAAGAGACCCAGTACTTC. V and J are TRBV9 and TRBJ2-5; the D is unclear. Per germline, CDR1 SGDLS and CDR2 YYNGEE. V lost 0 bases and J lost 1, with 4 bases in between. The CDR3 totals 13 residues.

This clone was seen a handful of times. This sequence joins TRBV27 and TRBJ1-5; D ambiguous. V dropped 3 bases and J dropped 4 bases, with 7 bases sitting between them. CDR3 length: 13 amino acids. Germline V CDR1 and CDR2: MNHEY, SMNVEV (reference sequence). The CDR3 sequence: CASSLSYNQPQHF. The CDR3 DNA sequence: TGTGCCAGCAGTTTGTCGTATAATCAGCCCCAGCATTTT.

The chain combines TRBV2 with TRBJ1-2, with TRBD1 matching 9 bases. V lost 6 bases and J lost 10; bases outside the gene matches: 15. This CDR3 has 15 amino acids. Germline V CDR1 and CDR2: SNHLY, FYNNEI. CDR3 coding DNA: TGTGCCAGCAGCACGGACAGGGGAACTTTCCAAGTCTACACCTTC. It yields the protein CASSTDRGTFQVYTF.

The chain is built from TRBV6-5 and TRBJ1-3; the D is unclear. Germline CDR1 and CDR2: MNHEY and SVGAGI. With 2 bases removed from V and 1 base from J, the gap between germline ends came to 9 bases. CDR3 size: 15 residues. CDR3 sequence reads: CASSYDPGSGNTIYF. The CDR3 DNA reads as TGTGCCAGCAGTTACGACCCCGGGTCTGGAAACACCATATATTTT.

The rearrangement links TRBV6-6 to TRBJ1-5; 7 bases map to TRBD1. The junction had 8 bases not matched to a gene; V was cut back by 5 bases and J by 4 bases. The CDR3 length is 15 residues. CDR1 is MNHNY and CDR2 is SVGAGI in the germline V gene (reference sequence). In nucleotides, the CDR3 is TGTGCCAGCAGTCCCGGGACAGCCCGAAATCAGCCCCAGCATTTT. This translates into CASSPGTARNQPQHF.

The V call is TRBV28, the J call TRBJ1-6, with TRBD1 matching 8 bases. Per the germline V gene, CDR1 is MDHEN and CDR2 is SYDVKM. The CDR3 extends over 14 amino acids. With 7 bases clipped from V and 10 bases from J, the junction kept 9 bases outside the gene matches. The CDR3 spells CASTPNRGRSPLHF. CDR3 nucleotides: TGTGCCAGCACTCCAAACAGGGGGAGGTCACCCCTCCACTTT.

This clone has just one count. J is TRBJ2-1 and V is TRBV15, with 8 bases fitting TRBD2. Germline V gene sequence: CDR1 LNHNV, CDR2 YYDKDF (reference sequence). The CDR3 loop spans 16 amino acids. Trimming took 3 bases from V and 0 from J; bases not matched to a gene: 4. The CDR3 here is CATSSRSGASYNEQFF. The CDR3 nucleotides read TGTGCCACCAGCAGCCGTAGCGGGGCCTCCTACAATGAGCAGTTCTTC.

The chain employs TRBV25-1 and TRBJ1-6, with D perhaps TRBD1 (5 bases). CDR3 size: 15 residues. Looked up from germline, CDR1 is MGHDK and CDR2 is SYGVNS. V shed 2 bases and J shed 4 bases, with 9 bases lying between them. The CDR3 spells CASSERRGYNSPLHF. The CDR3 region has the DNA TGTGCCAGCAGTGAAAGACGGGGGTATAATTCACCCCTCCACTTT.

This clone is categorized as medium-sized. The chain uses TRBV7-2 and TRBJ1-2, with D possibly matching TRBD1 (5 bases). CDR1 is SGHTA, CDR2 FQGNSA, per germline. V was trimmed by 5 bases and J by 0 bases, leaving 16 bases between them. The CDR3 is 16 residues long. The CDR3, as DNA: TGTGCCAGCAGCCCGGCCGAGGGGATCGCTAACTATGGCTACACCTTC. This encodes CASSPAEGIANYGYTF.